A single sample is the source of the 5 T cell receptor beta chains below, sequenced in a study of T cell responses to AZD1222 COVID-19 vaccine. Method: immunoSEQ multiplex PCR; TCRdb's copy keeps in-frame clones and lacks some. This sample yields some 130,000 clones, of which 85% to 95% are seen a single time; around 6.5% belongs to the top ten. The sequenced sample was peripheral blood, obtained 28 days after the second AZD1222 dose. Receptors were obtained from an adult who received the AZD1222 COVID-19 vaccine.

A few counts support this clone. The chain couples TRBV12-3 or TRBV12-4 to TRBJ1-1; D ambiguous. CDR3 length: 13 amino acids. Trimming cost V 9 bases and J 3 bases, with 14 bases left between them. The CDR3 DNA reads TGTGCCAGTTATAACCGGTGGGACACTGAAGCTTTCTTT. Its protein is CASYNRWDTEAFF.

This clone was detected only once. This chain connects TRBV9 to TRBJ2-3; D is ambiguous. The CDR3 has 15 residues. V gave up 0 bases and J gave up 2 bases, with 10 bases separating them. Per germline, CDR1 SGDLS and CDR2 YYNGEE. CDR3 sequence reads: CASSVGPLNTDTQYF. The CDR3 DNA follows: TGTGCCAGCAGCGTAGGCCCCCTTAACACAGATACGCAGTATTTT.

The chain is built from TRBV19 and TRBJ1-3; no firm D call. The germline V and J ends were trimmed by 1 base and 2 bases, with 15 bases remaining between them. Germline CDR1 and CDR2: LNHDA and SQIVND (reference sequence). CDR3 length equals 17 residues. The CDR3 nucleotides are TGTGCCAGTAGTATAGGACTTACTGTTCGGCCTGGAAACACCATATATTTT. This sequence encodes CASSIGLTVRPGNTIYF.

CDR3 DNA sequence: TGTGCCAGCAGTTCGGGTACAGGGGCGGGAACTGAAGCTTTCTTT. The encoded protein is CASSSGTGAGTEAFF. The genes are TRBV27 and TRBJ1-1, with 7 bases matching TRBD1. CDR3 size: 15 residues. V trimming: 4 bases; J trimming: 5 bases; junction bases outside the gene matches: 10. Germline V gene sequence: CDR1 MNHEY, CDR2 SMNVEV (reference sequence).

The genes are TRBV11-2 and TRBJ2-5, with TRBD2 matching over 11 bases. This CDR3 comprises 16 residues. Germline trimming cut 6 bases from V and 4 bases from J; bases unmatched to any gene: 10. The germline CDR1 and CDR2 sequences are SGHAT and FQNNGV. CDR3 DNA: TGTGCCAGCAGTTATACCGGGACTAGCGGCTTAGAGACCCAGTACTTC. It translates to CASSYTGTSGLETQYF. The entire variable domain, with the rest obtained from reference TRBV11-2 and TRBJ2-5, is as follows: EAGVAQSPRYKIIEKRQSVAFWCNPISGHATLYWYQQILGQGPKLLIQFQNNGVVDDSQLPKDRFSAERLKGVDSTLKIQPAKLEDSAVYLCASSYTGTSGLETQYFGPGTRLLVL.